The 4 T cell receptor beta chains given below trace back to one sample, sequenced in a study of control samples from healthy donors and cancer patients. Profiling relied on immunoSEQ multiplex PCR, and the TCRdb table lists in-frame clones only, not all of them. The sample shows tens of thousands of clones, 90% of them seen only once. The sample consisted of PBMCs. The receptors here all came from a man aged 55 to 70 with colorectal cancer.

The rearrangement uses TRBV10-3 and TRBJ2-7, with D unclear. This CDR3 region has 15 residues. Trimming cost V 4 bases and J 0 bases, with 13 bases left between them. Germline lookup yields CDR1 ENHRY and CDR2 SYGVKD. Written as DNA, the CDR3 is TGTGCCATCAGTGCCCCGGGTCTTAGCTCCTACGAGCAGTACTTC. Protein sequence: CAISAPGLSSYEQYF.

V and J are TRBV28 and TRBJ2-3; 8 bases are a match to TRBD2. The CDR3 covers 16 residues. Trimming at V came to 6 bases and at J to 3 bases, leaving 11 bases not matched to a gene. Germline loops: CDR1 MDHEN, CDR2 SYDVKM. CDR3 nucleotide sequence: TGTGCCAGCAGCACAGTTCTAGCGGGTGGAACAGATACGCAGTATTTT. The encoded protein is CASSTVLAGGTDTQYF.

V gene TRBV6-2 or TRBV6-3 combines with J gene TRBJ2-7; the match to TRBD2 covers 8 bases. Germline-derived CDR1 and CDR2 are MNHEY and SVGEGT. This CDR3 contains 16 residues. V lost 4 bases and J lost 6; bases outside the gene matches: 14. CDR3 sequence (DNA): TGTGCCAGCAGTTCGCCACCGGGACTAGTACGGTCCGAGCAGTACTTC. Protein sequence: CASSSPPGLVRSEQYF.

The CDR3 sequence is CAISGGARSSYEQYF. CDR3 coding DNA: TGTGCCATCAGCGGGGGGGCCCGGAGCTCCTACGAGCAGTACTTC. The chain employs TRBV10-3 and TRBJ2-7, with TRBD2 matching over 8 bases. CDR3 length: 15 residues. CDR1 ENHRY and CDR2 SYGVKD come from the germline V gene. V lost 6 bases to trimming and J lost 0 bases; unmatched junction nucleotides: 7.